This TCR beta chain derives from a study of cytomegalovirus exposure and HLA in healthy donors. Use of 60 Vbeta and 13 Jbeta primers characterized the PCR. Using immunoSEQ multiplex PCR, the repertoire was profiled, and TCRdb retains in-frame clones only, with some absent. Of roughly 130,000 clones detected, 65% to 85% appear once; the ten largest clones hold around 1.9%. Looked up from germline, CDR1 is LNHDA and CDR2 is SQIVND (reference sequence). The CDR3 loop spans 17 amino acids. The J segment lost 4 bases and the V segment lost 5 bases, leaving 6 bases of the junction unmatched. Sequencing used PBMCs. The sequence was collected from a woman aged 40 to 55 in good health and CMV-seronegative. The chain joins TRBV19 to TRBJ2-1; 15 bases are shared with TRBD2. CDR3 sequence reads: CASSWTSGGAEYNEQFF. As DNA, the CDR3 is TGTGCCAGTAGTTGGACTAGCGGGGGGGCTGAGTACAATGAGCAGTTCTTC.